The 20 T cell receptor beta chains reported below all come from one sample, sequenced in a study of shared clonotypes between healthy human individuals. Assay: immunoSEQ multiplex PCR; the TCRdb copy retains only in-frame clones and omits some. The sample includes over a million clones, around 76% of them seen just once. The sequencing sample was made of memory CD4+ T cells sorted from blood. Subset denoted: CD45RA-negative fraction. Receptors were obtained from a young man in good health.

The chain is built from TRBV7-9 and TRBJ1-1; D is ambiguous. The V end lost 3 bases, the J end lost 4 bases, and 9 bases lay between the germline ends. The CDR3 spans 13 residues. The germline V gene has CDR1 SEHNR and CDR2 FQNEAQ (reference sequence). CDR3 residues: CASSFPPRTEAFF. The CDR3 region has the DNA TGTGCCAGCAGCTTTCCCCCCCGCACTGAAGCTTTCTTT.

The gene calls are TRBV21-1 and TRBJ1-4. TRBV21-1 is a listed pseudogene. CDR3 size: 15 residues. CDR3 amino acids: CASIGLVSTNEKLFF. CDR3 in DNA: TGTGCCAGCATCGGCCTTGTCTCAACTAATGAAAAACTGTTTTTT.

This sequence joins TRBV7-8 and TRBJ1-6; 8 nucleotides agree with TRBD1. The V gene end was trimmed by 3 bases and the J gene end by 10 bases; junction bases not matched to a gene: 8. From germline, CDR1 is SGHVS and CDR2 FQNEAQ. This CDR3 has 15 amino acids. CDR3 protein: CASSFAGDRQSPLHF. The CDR3 DNA follows: TGTGCCAGCAGCTTCGCGGGGGACAGGCAATCACCCCTCCACTTT. Combining the CDR3 with reference TRBV7-8 and TRBJ1-6 gives the whole variable domain GAGVSQSPRYKVAKRGQDVALRCDPISGHVSLFWYQQALGQGPEFLTYFQNEAQLDKSGLPSDRFFAERPEGSVSTLKIQRTQQEDSAVYLCASSFAGDRQSPLHFGNGTRLTVT.

The CDR3 region is CASRPGLASQETQYF. The CDR3 DNA reads TGTGCCAGCAGACCCGGACTAGCCTCGCAAGAGACCCAGTACTTC. This chain connects TRBV6-5 to TRBJ2-5; TRBD2 matches 8 bases. Losses at the gene ends were 6 bases for V and 2 bases for J; bases not matched to a gene: 8. The CDR3 contains 15 residues. Per germline, CDR1 MNHEY and CDR2 SVGAGI.

The chain joins TRBV4-1 to TRBJ1-5, with D hard to call. V was clipped by 2 bases and J by 0 bases, with 5 bases between them. The CDR3 spans 14 residues. Germline CDR1 reads MGHRA; CDR2 reads YSYEKL. The CDR3 protein is CASSQWDSNQPQHF. The CDR3 DNA reads TGCGCCAGCAGCCAATGGGATAGCAATCAGCCCCAGCATTTT.

This clone showed up many times. The genes are TRBV6-4 and TRBJ2-3; a weak D match, TRBD1 (6 bases). Per the germline V gene, CDR1 is MRHNA and CDR2 is SNTAGT. This CDR3 region has 14 residues. Between the trimmed V and J ends, which lost 3 bases and 2 bases, there was a span of 9 bases. CDR3 DNA sequence: TGTGCCAGCAGTGATGCAGGGGACACAGATACGCAGTATTTT. This sequence encodes CASSDAGDTDTQYF.

The chain has TRBV30 and TRBJ1-3; 7 bases align to TRBD1. CDR1 GTSNPN and CDR2 SVGIG come from the germline V gene (reference sequence). This CDR3 contains 15 residues. Trimming cost V 5 bases and J 0 bases; bases outside gene matches: 7. CDR3: CAWGDSLFSGNTIYF. CDR3 DNA: TGTGCCTGGGGGGACAGTCTTTTCTCTGGAAACACCATATATTTT.

The genes are TRBV4-1 and TRBJ2-2; 7 bases match TRBD2. CDR3 size: 16 residues. In germline, CDR1 is MGHRA, CDR2 YSYEKL. Losses at the gene ends were 4 bases for V and 6 bases for J; bases not matched to a gene: 11. The CDR3 region has the DNA TGCGCCAGCAGCCCCGGCGCTGGCGGGAGCCCCGGGGAGCTGTTTTTT. Protein sequence: CASSPGAGGSPGELFF.

The V and J genes are TRBV6-1 and TRBJ2-7; D not certain. Trimming left V 2 bases short and J 2 bases short, with 10 bases between. CDR1 is MNHNS and CDR2 is SASEGT in the germline V gene. The CDR3 length is 14 residues. The CDR3 sequence is CASSETAGTYEQYF. The CDR3 nucleotides read TGTGCCAGCAGTGAAACGGCAGGTACCTACGAGCAGTACTTC.

V usage is TRBV5-5 and J usage is TRBJ2-3; unclear D gene. This CDR3 is built from 12 residues. The V end lost 3 bases, the J end lost 2 bases, and 4 bases lay between the germline ends. Germline V gene data show CDR1 as SGHKS and CDR2 as YYEKEE (reference sequence). This CDR3 is CASSYNTDTQYF. The DNA for the CDR3 is TGTGCCAGCAGCTATAACACAGATACGCAGTATTTT.

The CDR3 here is CASSPDRVSYEQYF. CDR3 DNA: TGTGCCAGCAGTCCCGACAGGGTATCCTACGAGCAGTACTTC. The V and J genes are TRBV27 and TRBJ2-7; TRBD1 aligns across 7 bases. CDR3 length: 14 amino acids. The ends lost 5 bases at V and 1 base at J; junction bases unmatched: 5. The germline CDR1 and CDR2 sequences are MNHEY and SMNVEV (reference sequence).

The chain uses TRBV28 and TRBJ2-7, with D perhaps matching TRBD2 (5 bases). Germline V lookup: CDR1 MDHEN, CDR2 SYDVKM. The CDR3 is 15 residues long. V was clipped by 6 bases and J by 1 base, with 16 bases between them. The CDR3: CASSPTDRDSYEQYF. The CDR3 nucleotides are TGTGCCAGCAGCCCGACGGACCGGGATTCCTACGAGCAGTACTTC.

J is TRBJ1-3 and V is TRBV2, with TRBD1 matching 9 bases. V gave up 3 bases and J gave up 3 bases; unmatched junction bases: 3. The CDR3 contains 15 residues. Germline V gene sequence: CDR1 SNHLY, CDR2 FYNNEI. CDR3: CASSEGTGIGNTIYF. The CDR3 DNA reads TGTGCCAGCAGTGAGGGGACAGGGATTGGAAACACCATATATTTT.

The gene calls are TRBV19 and TRBJ2-3, with 9 bases identical to TRBD1. Germline CDR1 is LNHDA and CDR2 is SQIVND (reference sequence). This CDR3 contains 16 residues. Unmatched junction bases numbered 6, after V lost 4 bases and J lost 1 base. CDR3 nucleotides: TGTGCCAGTAGTAAACAGACAGGGGGTGGCACAGATACGCAGTATTTT. Translated: CASSKQTGGGTDTQYF.

Regarding this clone: A far more abundant clone sits one base away, making this likely a read error. The rearrangement uses TRBV5-5 and TRBJ2-5; D may match TRBD1 or TRBD2 (7 bases each). Germline assignment: CDR1 SGHKS and CDR2 YYEKEE (reference sequence). V was pared by 4 bases and J by 5 bases, with 9 bases between. This CDR3 comprises 12 residues. CDR3 amino acids: CASSQGGETQYF. CDR3 nucleotides: TGTGCCAGCAGCCAGGGGGGGGAGACCCAGTACTTC.

The chain employs TRBV2 and TRBJ1-3; D is undetermined. CDR1 is SNHLY and CDR2 is FYNNEI in the germline V gene. This CDR3 comprises 15 residues. V lost 8 bases and J lost 0, with 14 bases in between. In DNA form, the CDR3 reads TGTGCCAGCCGATCTGACGCTTCCTCTGGAAACACCATATATTTT. Translating it yields CASRSDASSGNTIYF.

On this clone: A junction boundary mismatches the germline segment, possibly from a read error. The V and J genes are TRBV5-8 and TRBJ2-7, with 9 bases lining up with TRBD1. CDR1 is SGHTS, CDR2 YDEGEE, per germline. The CDR3 is 15 amino acids. The CDR3 DNA follows: TGTGCCAGCAGCTTGGAACAGGGGGCCTCCTACGAGCAGTGCTTC. Protein: CASSLEQGASYEQCF.

The chain employs TRBV19 and TRBJ1-1; possibly TRBD1 for D (5 bases). CDR1 LNHDA and CDR2 SQIVND come from the germline V gene (reference sequence). The CDR3 has 14 residues. V dropped 7 bases and J dropped 1 base, with 13 bases sitting between them. CDR3 sequence reads: CASTEGRWNTEAFF. DNA for the CDR3: TGTGCCAGTACCGAGGGACGTTGGAACACTGAAGCTTTCTTT.

The chain couples TRBV7-8 to TRBJ1-5; a possible D gene is TRBD1 (5 bases). Germline CDR1 and CDR2: SGHVS and FQNEAQ. This CDR3 spans 15 amino acids. V was shortened by 3 bases and J by 5 bases, with 14 bases between the two germline ends. In DNA form, the CDR3 reads TGTGCCAGCAGCTTCGCAGAGGGGAGGGATCAGCCCCAGCATTTT. Its translation: CASSFAEGRDQPQHF.

V usage is TRBV29-1 and J usage is TRBJ1-2, with 7 bases that match TRBD1. Germline assignment: CDR1 SQVTM and CDR2 ANQGSEA. There are 12 residues in the CDR3. J was trimmed by 4 bases and V by 4 bases; bases with no gene match: 3. CDR3: CSVAGGSYGYTF. CDR3 DNA: TGCAGCGTTGCAGGGGGAAGCTATGGCTACACCTTC.